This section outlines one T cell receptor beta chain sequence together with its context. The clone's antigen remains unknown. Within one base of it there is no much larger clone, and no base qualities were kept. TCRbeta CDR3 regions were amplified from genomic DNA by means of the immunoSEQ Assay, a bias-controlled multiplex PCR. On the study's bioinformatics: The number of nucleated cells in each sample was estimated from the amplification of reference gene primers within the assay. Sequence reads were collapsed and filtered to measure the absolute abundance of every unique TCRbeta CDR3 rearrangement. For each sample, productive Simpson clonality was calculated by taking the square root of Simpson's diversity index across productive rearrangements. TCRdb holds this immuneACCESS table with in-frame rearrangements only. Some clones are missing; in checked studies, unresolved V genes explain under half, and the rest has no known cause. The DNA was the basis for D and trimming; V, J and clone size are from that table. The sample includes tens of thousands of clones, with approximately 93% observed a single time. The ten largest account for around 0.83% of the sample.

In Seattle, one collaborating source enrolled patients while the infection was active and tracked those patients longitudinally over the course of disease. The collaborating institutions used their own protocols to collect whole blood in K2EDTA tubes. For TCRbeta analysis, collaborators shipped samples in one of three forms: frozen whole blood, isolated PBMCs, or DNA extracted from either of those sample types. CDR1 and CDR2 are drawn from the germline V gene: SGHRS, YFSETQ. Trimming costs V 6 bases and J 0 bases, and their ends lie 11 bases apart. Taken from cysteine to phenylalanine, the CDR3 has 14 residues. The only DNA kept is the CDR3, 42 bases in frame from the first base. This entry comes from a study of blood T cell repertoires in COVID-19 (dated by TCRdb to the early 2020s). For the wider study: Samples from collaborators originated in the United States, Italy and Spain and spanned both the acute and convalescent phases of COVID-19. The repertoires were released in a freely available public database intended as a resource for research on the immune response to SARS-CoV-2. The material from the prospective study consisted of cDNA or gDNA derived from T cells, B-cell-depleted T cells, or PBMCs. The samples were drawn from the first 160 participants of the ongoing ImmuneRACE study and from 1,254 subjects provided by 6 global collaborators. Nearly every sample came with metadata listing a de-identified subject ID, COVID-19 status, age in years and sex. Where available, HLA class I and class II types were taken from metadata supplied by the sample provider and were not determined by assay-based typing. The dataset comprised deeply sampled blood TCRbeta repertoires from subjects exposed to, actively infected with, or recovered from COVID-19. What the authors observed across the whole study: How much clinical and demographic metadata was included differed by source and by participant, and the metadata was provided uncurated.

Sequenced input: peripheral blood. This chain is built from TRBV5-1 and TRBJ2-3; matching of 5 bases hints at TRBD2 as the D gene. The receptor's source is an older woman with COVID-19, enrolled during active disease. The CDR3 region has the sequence CASKLGGSTDTQYF. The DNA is TGCGCCAGCAAATTGGGCGGGAGCACAGATACGCAGTATTTT. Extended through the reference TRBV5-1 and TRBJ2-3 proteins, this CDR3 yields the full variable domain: KAGVTQTPRYLIKTRGQQVTLSCSPISGHRSVSWYQQTPGQGLQFLFEYFSETQRNKGNFPGRFSGRQFSNSRSEMNVSTLELGDSALYLCASKLGGSTDTQYFGPGTRLTVL.